This T cell receptor beta chain was profiled in a study of OX40 agonist ivuxolimab in advanced cancers. Across the study: Treatment received earlier with anti-PD-1, anti-PD-L1 or anti-CTLA-4 agents was allowed, and over 35% had some.

The CDR3 runs 15 residues. Germline-derived CDR1 and CDR2 are KGHSH and LQKENI. Trimming left V 3 bases short and J 1 base short, with 11 bases between. Assay used: immunoSEQ multiplex PCR; TCRdb lists only in-frame clones, some missing. The table lists 45,000 to 50,000 clones, around nine tenths of them singletons, with roughly 54% in the top ten. The chain joins TRBV18 to TRBJ2-3, with D hard to call. The clonotype comes from an adult with an advanced solid tumor such as melanoma, head and neck, liver or kidney cancer. The sequencing here drew on CD4+ or CD8+ T cells sorted from blood, taken in a trial of the OX40 agonist ivuxolimab. Written as DNA, the CDR3 is TGTGCCAGCTCACCTCGCGTTGACGGCACAGATACGCAGTATTTT. Translated: CASSPRVDGTDTQYF.